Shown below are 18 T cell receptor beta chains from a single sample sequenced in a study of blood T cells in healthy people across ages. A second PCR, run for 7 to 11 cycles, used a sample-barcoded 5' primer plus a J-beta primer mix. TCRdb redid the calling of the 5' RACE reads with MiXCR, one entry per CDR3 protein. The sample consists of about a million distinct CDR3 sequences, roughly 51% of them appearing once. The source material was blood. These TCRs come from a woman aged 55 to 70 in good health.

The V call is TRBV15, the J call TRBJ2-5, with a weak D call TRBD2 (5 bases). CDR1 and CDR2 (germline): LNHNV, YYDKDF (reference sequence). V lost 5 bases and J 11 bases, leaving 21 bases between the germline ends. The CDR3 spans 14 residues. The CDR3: CATSSDPGIREQYF. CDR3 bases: TGTGCCACCAGCTCCGATCCGGGAATTAGGGAGCAGTACTTC.

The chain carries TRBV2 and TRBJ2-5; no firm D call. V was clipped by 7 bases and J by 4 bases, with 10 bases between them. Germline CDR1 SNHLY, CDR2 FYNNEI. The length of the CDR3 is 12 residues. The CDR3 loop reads CASNLTPETQYF. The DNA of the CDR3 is TGTGCCAGCAACCTAACCCCAGAGACCCAGTACTTC.

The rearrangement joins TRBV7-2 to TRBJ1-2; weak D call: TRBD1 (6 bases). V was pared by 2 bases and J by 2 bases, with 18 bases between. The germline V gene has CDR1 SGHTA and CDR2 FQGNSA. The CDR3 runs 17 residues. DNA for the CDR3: TGTGCCAGCAGCTTATTGGGAGGGCAGGGGTTAAACTATGGCTACACCTTC. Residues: CASSLLGGQGLNYGYTF.

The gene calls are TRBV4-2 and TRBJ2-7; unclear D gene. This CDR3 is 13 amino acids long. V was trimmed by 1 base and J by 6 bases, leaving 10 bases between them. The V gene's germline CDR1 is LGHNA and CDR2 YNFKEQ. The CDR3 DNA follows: TGTGCCAGCAGCCAAGTAGAGAGATGCGAGCAGTACTTC. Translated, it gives CASSQVERCEQYF.

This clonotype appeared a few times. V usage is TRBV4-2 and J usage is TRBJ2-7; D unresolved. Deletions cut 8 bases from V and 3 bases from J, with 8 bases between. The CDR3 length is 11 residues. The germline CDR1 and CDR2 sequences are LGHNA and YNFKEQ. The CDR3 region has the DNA TGTGCCAGCGGACCTTACTACGAGCAGTACTTC. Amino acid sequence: CASGPYYEQYF.

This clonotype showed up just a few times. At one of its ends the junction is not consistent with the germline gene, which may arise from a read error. The CDR3 DNA sequence: TGTGCCAGCAGTTACGTCGGCGAGAACACCGAAGCTTTCTTT. Translating gives CASSYVGENTEAFF. V gene TRBV6-5 combines with J gene TRBJ1-1, with D unresolved. Germline V gene lookup returns CDR1 MNHEY and CDR2 SVGAGI. The CDR3 has 14 residues.

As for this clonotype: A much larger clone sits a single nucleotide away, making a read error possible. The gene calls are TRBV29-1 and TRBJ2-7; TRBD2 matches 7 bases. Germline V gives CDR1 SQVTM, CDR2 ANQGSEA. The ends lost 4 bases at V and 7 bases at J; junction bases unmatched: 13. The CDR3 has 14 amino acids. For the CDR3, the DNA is TGCAGCGTTGGAGGGAGGGCTGCTTACAATGAGCAGTACTTC. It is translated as CSVGGRAAYNEQYF.

The DNA of the CDR3 is TGTGCCAGCAGCCAAGGCCTGCCCAGATGGGAGACCCAGTACTTC. It yields the protein CASSQGLPRWETQYF. The chain joins TRBV3-1 to TRBJ2-5, with no clear D. The germline V gene encodes CDR1 LGHDT and CDR2 YNNKEL (reference sequence). V was clipped by 1 base and J by 5 bases, with 14 bases between them. This CDR3 is 15 amino acids long.

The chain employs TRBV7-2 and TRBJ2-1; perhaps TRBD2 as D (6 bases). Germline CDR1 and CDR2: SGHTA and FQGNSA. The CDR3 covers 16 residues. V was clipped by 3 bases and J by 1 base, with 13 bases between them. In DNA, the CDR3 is TGTGCCAGCAGCTTTAGGCTCGGGGGTTCCTACAATGAGCAGTTCTTC. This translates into CASSFRLGGSYNEQFF.

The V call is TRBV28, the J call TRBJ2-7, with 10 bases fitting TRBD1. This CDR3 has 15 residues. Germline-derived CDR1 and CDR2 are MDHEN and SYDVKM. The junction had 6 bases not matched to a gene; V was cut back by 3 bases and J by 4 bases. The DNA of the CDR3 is TGTGCCAGCAGTTTTTCGGGACAGGGGTTATACGAGCAGTACTTC. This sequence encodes CASSFSGQGLYEQYF. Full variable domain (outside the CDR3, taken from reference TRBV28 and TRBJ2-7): DVKVTQSSRYLVKRTGEKVFLECVQDMDHENMFWYRQDPGLGLRLIYFSYDVKMKEKGDIPEGYSVSREKKERFSLILESASTNQTSMYLCASSFSGQGLYEQYFGPGTRLTVT.

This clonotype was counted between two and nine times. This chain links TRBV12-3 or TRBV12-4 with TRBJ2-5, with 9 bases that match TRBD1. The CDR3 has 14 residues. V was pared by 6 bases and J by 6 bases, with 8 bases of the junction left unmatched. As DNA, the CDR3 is TGTGCCAGCAGCCTACTGGGACAGGGCCAGACCCAGTACTTC. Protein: CASSLLGQGQTQYF.

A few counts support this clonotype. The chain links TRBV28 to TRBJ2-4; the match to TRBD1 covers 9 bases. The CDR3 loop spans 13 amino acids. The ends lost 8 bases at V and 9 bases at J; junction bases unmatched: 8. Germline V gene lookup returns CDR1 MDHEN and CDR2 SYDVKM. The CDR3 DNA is TGTGCCAGCGGGGGACAGGGTGGCGGCATTCAGTACTTC. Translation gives CASGGQGGGIQYF.

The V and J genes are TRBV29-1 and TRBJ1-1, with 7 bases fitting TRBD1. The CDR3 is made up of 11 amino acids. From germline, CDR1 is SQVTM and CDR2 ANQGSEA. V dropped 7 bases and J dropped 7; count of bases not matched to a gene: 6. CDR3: CSGEHRGEAFF. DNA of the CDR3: TGCAGCGGAGAACACAGGGGTGAAGCTTTCTTT.

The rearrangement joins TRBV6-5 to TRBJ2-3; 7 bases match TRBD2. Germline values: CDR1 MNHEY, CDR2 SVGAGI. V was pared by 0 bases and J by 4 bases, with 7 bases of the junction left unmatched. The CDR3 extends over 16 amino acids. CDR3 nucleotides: TGTGCCAGCAGTTACTCGCCCGGGAGGAGAGCAGATACGCAGTATTTT. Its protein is CASSYSPGRRADTQYF.

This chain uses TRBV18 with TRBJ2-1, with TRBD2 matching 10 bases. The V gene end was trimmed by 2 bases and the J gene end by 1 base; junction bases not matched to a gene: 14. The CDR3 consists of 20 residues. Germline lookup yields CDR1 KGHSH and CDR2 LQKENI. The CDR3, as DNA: TGTGCCAGCTCACCATCATTCGGTACTAGCGGGACCATTTCCTACAATGAGCAGTTCTTC. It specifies CASSPSFGTSGTISYNEQFF.

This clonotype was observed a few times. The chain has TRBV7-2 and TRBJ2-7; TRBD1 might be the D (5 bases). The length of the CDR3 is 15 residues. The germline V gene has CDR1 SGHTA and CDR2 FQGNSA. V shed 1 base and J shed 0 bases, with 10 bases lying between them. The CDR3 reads CASSLVGAISYEQYF. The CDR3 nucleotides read TGTGCCAGCAGCTTAGTAGGGGCAATCTCCTACGAGCAGTACTTC.

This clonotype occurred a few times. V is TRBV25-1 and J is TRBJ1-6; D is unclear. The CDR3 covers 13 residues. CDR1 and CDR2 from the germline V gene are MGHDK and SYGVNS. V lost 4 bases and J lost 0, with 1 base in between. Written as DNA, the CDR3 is TGTGCCAGCAGTGGCTCCTATAATTCACCCCTCCACTTT. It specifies CASSGSYNSPLHF.

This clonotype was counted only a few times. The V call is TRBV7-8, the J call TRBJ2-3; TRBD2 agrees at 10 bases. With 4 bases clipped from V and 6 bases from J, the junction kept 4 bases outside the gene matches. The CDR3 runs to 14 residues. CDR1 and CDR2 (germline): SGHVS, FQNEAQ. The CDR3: CASSSGLAVDTQYF. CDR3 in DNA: TGTGCCAGCAGCTCAGGACTAGCGGTTGATACGCAGTATTTT.